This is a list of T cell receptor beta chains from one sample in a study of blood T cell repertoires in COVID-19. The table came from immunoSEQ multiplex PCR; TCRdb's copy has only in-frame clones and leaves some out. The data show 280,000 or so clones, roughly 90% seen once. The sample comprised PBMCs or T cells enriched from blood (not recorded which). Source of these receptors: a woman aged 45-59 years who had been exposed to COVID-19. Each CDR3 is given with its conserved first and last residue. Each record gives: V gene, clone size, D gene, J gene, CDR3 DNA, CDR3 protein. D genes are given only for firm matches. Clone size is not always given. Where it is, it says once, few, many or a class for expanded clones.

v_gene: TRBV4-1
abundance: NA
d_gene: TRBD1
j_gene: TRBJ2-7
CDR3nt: TGCGCCAGCAGCCAGGGGACAGGGAACTCCTACGAGCAGTACTTC
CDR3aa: CASSQGTGNSYEQYF

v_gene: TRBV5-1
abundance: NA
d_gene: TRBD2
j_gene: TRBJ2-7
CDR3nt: TGCGCCAGCAGCTCTTCCCTGACTAGCGGGGGGGCGAACGAGCAGTACTTC
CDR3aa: CASSSSLTSGGANEQYF

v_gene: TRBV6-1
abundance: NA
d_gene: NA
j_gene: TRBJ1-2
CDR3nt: TGTGCCAGCAGTGAACATGGAGCTAACTATGGCTACACCTTC
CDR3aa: CASSEHGANYGYTF

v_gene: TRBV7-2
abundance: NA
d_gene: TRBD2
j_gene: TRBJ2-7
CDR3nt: TGTGCCAGCAGCTTAGTCCTAGCGGGGGGCGTGAGGGAGCAGTACTTC
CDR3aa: CASSLVLAGGVREQYF

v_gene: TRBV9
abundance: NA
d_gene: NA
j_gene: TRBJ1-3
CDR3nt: TGTGCCAGCAGCGAAAGCAGGGGATCTGGAAACACCATATATTTT
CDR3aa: CASSESRGSGNTIYF

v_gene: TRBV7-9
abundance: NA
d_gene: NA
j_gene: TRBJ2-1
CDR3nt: TGTGCCAGCAGCTTAGAAAGGCTAGCGCGCAATGAGCAGTTCTTC
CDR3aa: CASSLERLARNEQFF

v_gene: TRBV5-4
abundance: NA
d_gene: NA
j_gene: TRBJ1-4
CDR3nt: TGTGCCAGCAGCTTGGACAGTGCAACTAATGAAAAACTGTTTTTT
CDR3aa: CASSLDSATNEKLFF

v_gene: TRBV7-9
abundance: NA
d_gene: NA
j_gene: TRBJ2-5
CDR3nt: TGTGCCAGCAGCTTAGTCTTGGGGCTGGACCAGTACTTC
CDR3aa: CASSLVLGLDQYF

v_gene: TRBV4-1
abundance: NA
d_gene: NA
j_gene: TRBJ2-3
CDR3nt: TGCGCCAGCAGCCAAGGACACAGGGACAGCACAGATACGCAGTATTTT
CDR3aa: CASSQGHRDSTDTQYF

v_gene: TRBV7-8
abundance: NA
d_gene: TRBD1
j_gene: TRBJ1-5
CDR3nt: TGTGCCAGCAGGCCAGGGGGAGGCAATCAGCCCCAGCATTTT
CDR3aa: CASRPGGGNQPQHF

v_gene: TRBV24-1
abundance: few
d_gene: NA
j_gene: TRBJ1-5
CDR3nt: TGTGCCACCAGTGATGGGGGGAGGAGTAGCAATCAGCCCCAGCATTTT
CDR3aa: CATSDGGRSSNQPQHF

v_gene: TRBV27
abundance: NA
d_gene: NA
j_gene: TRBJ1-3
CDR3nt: TGTGCCAGCACCCCGGGTTGGCCAGGAAACACCATATATTTT
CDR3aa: CASTPGWPGNTIYF

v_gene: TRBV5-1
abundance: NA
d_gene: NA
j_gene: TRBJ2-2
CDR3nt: TGCGCCAGCAGCTCGGGAGTAATAACCGGGGAGCTGTTTTTT
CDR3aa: CASSSGVITGELFF

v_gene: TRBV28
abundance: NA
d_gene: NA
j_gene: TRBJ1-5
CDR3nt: TGTGCCAGCAGATCAGGTTTCGATCAGCCCCAGCATTTT
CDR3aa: CASRSGFDQPQHF

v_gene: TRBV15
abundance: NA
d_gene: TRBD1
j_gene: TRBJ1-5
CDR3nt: TGTGCCACCAGCAGAGGAACAGGGGGCCCTCAGCCCCAGCATTTT
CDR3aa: CATSRGTGGPQPQHF

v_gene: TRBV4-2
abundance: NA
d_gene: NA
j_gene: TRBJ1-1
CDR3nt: TGTGCCAGCAGCCAAGAGTGGGCAGTCGGGGCGCGGGGTGAAGCTTTCTTT
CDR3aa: CASSQEWAVGARGEAFF

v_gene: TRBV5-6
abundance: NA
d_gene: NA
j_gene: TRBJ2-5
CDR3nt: TGTGCCAGCAGCTTGGCGGGGGAGAACCAAGAGACCCAGTACTTC
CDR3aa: CASSLAGENQETQYF

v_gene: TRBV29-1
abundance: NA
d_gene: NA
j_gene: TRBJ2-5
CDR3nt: TGCAGCGTTGAATATGAGGGAGAGACCCAGTACTTC
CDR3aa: CSVEYEGETQYF

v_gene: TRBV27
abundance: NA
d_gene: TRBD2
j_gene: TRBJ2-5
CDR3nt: TGTGCCAGCAGCACCAGCGGGGGGGGAGAGACCCAGTACTTC
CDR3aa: CASSTSGGGETQYF

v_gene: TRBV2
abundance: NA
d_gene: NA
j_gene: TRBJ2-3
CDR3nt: TGTGCCAGCAGTCGGGACACAGATACGCAGTATTTT
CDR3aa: CASSRDTDTQYF

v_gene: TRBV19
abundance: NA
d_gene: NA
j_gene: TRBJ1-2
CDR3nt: TGTGCCAGTAGTAATCCAGGTGAATATGGCTACACCTTC
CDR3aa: CASSNPGEYGYTF

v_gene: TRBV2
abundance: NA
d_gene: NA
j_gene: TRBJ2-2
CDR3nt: TGTGCCAGCAGATTAGACTTTACGTACACCGGGGAGCTGTTTTTT
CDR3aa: CASRLDFTYTGELFF

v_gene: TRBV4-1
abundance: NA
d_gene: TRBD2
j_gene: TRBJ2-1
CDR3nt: TGCGCCAGCAGCCAAGGGGGCGGGGGGGCCCACAATGAGCAGTTCTTC
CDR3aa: CASSQGGGGAHNEQFF

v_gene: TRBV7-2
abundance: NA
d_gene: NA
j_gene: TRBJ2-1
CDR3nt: TGTGCCAGCACCAACACAGGGAACTCCTACAATGAGCAGTTCTTC
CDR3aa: CASTNTGNSYNEQFF

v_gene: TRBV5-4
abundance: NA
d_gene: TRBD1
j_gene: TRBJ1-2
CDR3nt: TGTGCCAGCAGCTTGGAACAGGGGAACTATGGCTACACCTTC
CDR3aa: CASSLEQGNYGYTF

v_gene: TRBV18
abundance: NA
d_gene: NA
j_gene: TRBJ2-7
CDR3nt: TGTGCCAGCTCATCGGCAGGATCCTACGAGCAGTACTTC
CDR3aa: CASSSAGSYEQYF

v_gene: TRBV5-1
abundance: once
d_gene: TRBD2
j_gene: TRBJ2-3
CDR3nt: TGCGCCAGCAGCTTGTCAGCGGGGCCTATGGGAGATACGCAGTATTTT
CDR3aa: CASSLSAGPMGDTQYF

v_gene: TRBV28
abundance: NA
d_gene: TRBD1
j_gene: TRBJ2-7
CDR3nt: TGTGCCAGCAGTGATATACAGGGGGCCCACGAGCAGTACTTC
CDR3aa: CASSDIQGAHEQYF

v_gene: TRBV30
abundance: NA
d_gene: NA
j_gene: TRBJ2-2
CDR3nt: TGTGCCTGGAGCGGGGGAACGGGGGAGCTGTTTTTT
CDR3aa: CAWSGGTGELFF

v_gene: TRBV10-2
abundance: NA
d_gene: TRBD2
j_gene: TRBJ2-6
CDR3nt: TGCGCCAGCCGCCCGGGACTAGCGGGGGGGCACGTTGGGGCCAACGTCCTGACTTTC
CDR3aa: CASRPGLAGGHVGANVLTF

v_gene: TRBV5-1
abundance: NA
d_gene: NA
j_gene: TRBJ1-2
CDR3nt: TGCGCCAGCAGCCAAACAGGCCCCGGAATGTATGGCTACACCTTC
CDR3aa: CASSQTGPGMYGYTF

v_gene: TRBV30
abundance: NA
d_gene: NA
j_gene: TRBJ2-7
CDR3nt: TGTGCCTGGAGTAGGAGTTACTACGAGCAGTACTTC
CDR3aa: CAWSRSYYEQYF

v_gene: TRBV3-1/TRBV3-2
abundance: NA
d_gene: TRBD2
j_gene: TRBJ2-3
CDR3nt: TGTGCCAGCAGCCCTTCTAGCGGGGGCCGCCGGGGAGATACGCAGTATTTT
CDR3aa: CASSPSSGGRRGDTQYF

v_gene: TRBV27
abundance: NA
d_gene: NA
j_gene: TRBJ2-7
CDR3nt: TGTGCCAGCAGTTTTGGGGCGGGATACTACGAGCAGTACTTC
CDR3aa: CASSFGAGYYEQYF

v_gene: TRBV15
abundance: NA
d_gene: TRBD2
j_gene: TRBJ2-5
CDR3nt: TGTGCCACCAGCAGAGGATCGGGACTAGCGGGGTTCCAAGAGACCCAGTACTTC
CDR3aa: CATSRGSGLAGFQETQYF

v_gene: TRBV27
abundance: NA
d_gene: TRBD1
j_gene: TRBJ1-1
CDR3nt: TGTGCCAGCAGTTCCGGGACAGGGGCAGACACTGAAGCTTTCTTT
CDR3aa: CASSSGTGADTEAFF

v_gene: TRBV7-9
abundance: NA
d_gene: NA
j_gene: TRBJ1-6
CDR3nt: TGTGCCAGCAGCTTAGGCGGAAACTTTAATTCACCCCTCCACTTT
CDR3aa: CASSLGGNFNSPLHF

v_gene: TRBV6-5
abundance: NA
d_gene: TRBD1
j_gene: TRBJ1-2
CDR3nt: TGTGCCAGCAGTCCACAGGGGGCAGGGTATGGCTACACCTTC
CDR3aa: CASSPQGAGYGYTF

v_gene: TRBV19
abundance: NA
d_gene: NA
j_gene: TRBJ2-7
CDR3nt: TGTGCCAGTAGTATACAGGCCCAAACCTACGAGCAGTACTTC
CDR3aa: CASSIQAQTYEQYF

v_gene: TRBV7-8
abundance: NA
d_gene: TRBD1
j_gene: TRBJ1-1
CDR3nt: TGTGCCAGCAGCCCTAGGACAGGGGCGAACACTGAAGCTTTCTTT
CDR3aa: CASSPRTGANTEAFF

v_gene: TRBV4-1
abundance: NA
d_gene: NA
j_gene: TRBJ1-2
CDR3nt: TGCGCCAGCAGCCACTCCGCATGGGAGCCCACCTATGGCTACACCTTC
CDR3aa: CASSHSAWEPTYGYTF

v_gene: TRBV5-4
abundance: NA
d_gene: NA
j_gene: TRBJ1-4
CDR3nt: TGTGCCAGCAGCTTGGTGCACATGTTTTTAGAAAAACTGTTTTTT
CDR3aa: CASSLVHMFLEKLFF

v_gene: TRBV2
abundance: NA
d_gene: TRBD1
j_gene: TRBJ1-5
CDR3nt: TGTGCCAGCAGTTCCGACAGGGGAAGCAATCAGCCCCAGCATTTT
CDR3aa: CASSSDRGSNQPQHF